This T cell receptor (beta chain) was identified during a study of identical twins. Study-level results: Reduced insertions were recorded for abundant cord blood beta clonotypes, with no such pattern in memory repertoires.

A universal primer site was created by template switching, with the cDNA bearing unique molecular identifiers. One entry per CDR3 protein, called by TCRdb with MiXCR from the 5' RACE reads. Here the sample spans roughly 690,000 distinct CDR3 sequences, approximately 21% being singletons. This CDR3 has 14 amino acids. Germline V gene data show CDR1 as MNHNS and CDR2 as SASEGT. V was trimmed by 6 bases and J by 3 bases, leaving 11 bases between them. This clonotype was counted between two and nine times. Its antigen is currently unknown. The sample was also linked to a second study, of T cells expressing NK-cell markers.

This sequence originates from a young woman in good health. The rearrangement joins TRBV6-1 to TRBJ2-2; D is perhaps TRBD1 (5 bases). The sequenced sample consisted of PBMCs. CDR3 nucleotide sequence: TGTGCCAGCAGCCCAGGGATACACACCGGGGAGCTGTTTTTT. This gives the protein CASSPGIHTGELFF.